The 15 T cell receptor beta chains listed next were all sequenced from one sample in a study of CD8+ T cells in alopecia areata. As the sequencing template, cDNA was produced by extracting RNA and reverse transcribing it. The repertoire was sequenced with immunoSEQ multiplex PCR; TCRdb's copy has only in-frame clones and lacks some. The data hold some 170,000 clones, with around 71% observed a single time. The material sequenced was CD8+ T cells sorted from blood, taken at week 0. The receptors here all came from a human donor with alopecia areata.

V gene TRBV29-1 combines with J gene TRBJ2-7; a possible D gene is TRBD1 (5 bases). Trimming pared 1 base from V and 2 bases from J, leaving 18 bases between. The CDR3 spans 16 residues. In germline, CDR1 is SQVTM, CDR2 ANQGSEA. The CDR3 loop is CSVEGLGSGHAYEQYF. CDR3 bases: TGCAGCGTTGAAGGACTGGGTTCAGGACACGCCTACGAGCAGTACTTC.

In this sample, this clone turned up once. The same CDR3 also results from other DNA sequences found in this sample. The chain joins TRBV14 to TRBJ2-7; D call uncertain. CDR3 length: 12 amino acids. V dropped 1 base and J dropped 4 bases, with 5 bases sitting between them. Germline V gene sequence: CDR1 SGHDN, CDR2 FVKESK. This CDR3 is CASSQVPYEQYF. DNA for the CDR3: TGTGCCAGCAGCCAAGTTCCGTACGAGCAGTACTTC.

The chain carries TRBV19 and TRBJ1-4; D possibly corresponds to TRBD1 (5 bases). The CDR3 has 14 amino acids. Germline-derived CDR1 and CDR2 are LNHDA and SQIVND (reference sequence). Trimming left V 10 bases short and J 6 bases short, with 18 bases between. In DNA form, the CDR3 reads TGTGCCATCACTGGGACGGCAGGAGATGAAAAACTGTTTTTT. This codes for CAITGTAGDEKLFF.

The chain combines TRBV6-5 with TRBJ1-1; 9 bases line up with TRBD1. CDR1 is MNHEY, CDR2 SVGAGI, per germline. Losses at the gene ends were 6 bases for V and 7 bases for J; bases not matched to a gene: 6. The CDR3 spans 13 residues. Here the CDR3 DNA reads TGTGCCAGCAGGATGACAGGGGGAAGTGAAGCTTTCTTT. Translation gives CASRMTGGSEAFF.

Remarks on this clone: Other nucleotide sequences from this sample produce the same CDR3. The V and J genes are TRBV29-1 and TRBJ1-2, with unresolved D. The V and J ends lost 3 bases and 2 bases respectively, with 7 bases between them. Germline loops: CDR1 SQVTM, CDR2 ANQGSEA. The CDR3 covers 12 residues. The chain's CDR3 is CSVEGRNYGYTF. CDR3 nucleotide sequence: TGCAGCGTTGAGGGCAGAAACTATGGCTACACCTTC.

This chain joins TRBV9 and TRBJ2-6; D remains unclear. V lost 3 bases and J lost 0, with 16 bases in between. The germline V gene encodes CDR1 SGDLS and CDR2 YYNGEE. The length of the CDR3 is 18 residues. CDR3 coding DNA: TGTGCCAGCAGCGGCCCGACCGGACGGTACTCTGGGGCCAACGTCCTGACTTTC. Translation: CASSGPTGRYSGANVLTF.

A few counts support this clone. The CDR3 DNA sequence: TGTGCCTGGAGTCAGACCTACGAGCAGTACTTC. Translating gives CAWSQTYEQYF. V usage is TRBV30 and J usage is TRBJ2-7; D remains ambiguous. This CDR3 comprises 11 residues. Germline-derived CDR1 and CDR2 are GTSNPN and SVGIG (reference sequence). Deletions cut 2 bases from V and 2 bases from J, with 4 bases between.

The chain is built from TRBV11-2 and TRBJ2-7; possibly TRBD1 for D (6 bases). The V and J ends lost 5 bases and 1 base respectively, with 15 bases between them. The CDR3 covers 15 residues. Per the germline V gene, CDR1 is SGHAT and CDR2 is FQNNGV. The CDR3 region has the DNA TGTGCCAGCAGCCCCAGAGGGGGTGGATCCTACGAGCAGTACTTC. As protein: CASSPRGGGSYEQYF.

The genes are TRBV7-8 and TRBJ2-7; TRBD2 matches 11 bases. The CDR3 extends over 16 amino acids. Germline V gene lookup returns CDR1 SGHVS and CDR2 FQNEAQ. The V gene end was trimmed by 5 bases and the J gene end by 0 bases; junction bases not matched to a gene: 6. The CDR3 region is CASSLPSGGSSYEQYF. The CDR3, as DNA: TGTGCCAGCAGCCTCCCTAGCGGGGGGAGCTCCTACGAGCAGTACTTC.

The J gene is TRBJ2-7, the V gene TRBV5-1; D remains unclear. Germline-derived CDR1 and CDR2 are SGHRS and YFSETQ. This CDR3 is built from 15 residues. Trimming shortened V by 0 bases and J by 3 bases, and 13 bases separated the two germline ends. The CDR3 protein is CASSLELGSGYEQYF. CDR3 bases: TGCGCCAGCAGCTTGGAGTTAGGAAGTGGCTACGAGCAGTACTTC.

This clone was observed a handful of times. The CDR3 spells CASSLVVGSRPQHF. In nucleotides, the CDR3 is TGCGCCAGCAGCTTGGTGGTGGGCTCACGGCCCCAGCATTTT. The chain couples TRBV5-1 to TRBJ1-5; D unclear. This CDR3 region has 14 residues. The V and J ends lost 0 bases and 9 bases respectively, with 13 bases between them. The germline V gene has CDR1 SGHRS and CDR2 YFSETQ. The full variable domain, with the rest looked up from reference TRBV5-1 and TRBJ1-5, is KAGVTQTPRYLIKTRGQQVTLSCSPISGHRSVSWYQQTPGQGLQFLFEYFSETQRNKGNFPGRFSGRQFSNSRSEMNVSTLELGDSALYLCASSLVVGSRPQHFGDGTRLSIL.

V is TRBV4-1 and J is TRBJ2-3; the match to TRBD2 covers 8 bases. The CDR3 covers 15 residues. Germline-derived CDR1 and CDR2 are MGHRA and YSYEKL. The trim removed 1 base at V and 2 bases at J, leaving 2 bases unmatched. The DNA of the CDR3 is TGCGCCAGCAGCCAAGGCGGGGGGCTCACAGATACGCAGTATTTT. Amino acids: CASSQGGGLTDTQYF.

The chain couples TRBV5-1 to TRBJ2-5; 8 nucleotides align to TRBD1. This CDR3 has 16 residues. Looked up from germline, CDR1 is SGHRS and CDR2 is YFSETQ. With V trimmed by 1 base and J by 2 bases, 7 bases remained unmatched. CDR3 nucleotides: TGCGCCAGCAGCTTGAGACCGGGACAGGCTCAAGAGACCCAGTACTTC. As protein: CASSLRPGQAQETQYF.

CDR3 loop: CASSDGTSGGYTDTQYF. Written as DNA, the CDR3 is TGTGCCAGCAGCGACGGGACTAGCGGGGGGTACACAGATACGCAGTATTTT. The chain joins TRBV9 to TRBJ2-3, with 15 positions matching TRBD2. Germline V gene lookup returns CDR1 SGDLS and CDR2 YYNGEE. The J segment lost 2 bases and the V segment lost 3 bases, leaving 4 bases of the junction unmatched. This CDR3 comprises 17 residues.

This chain links TRBV7-9 with TRBJ2-7, with D uncertain. Trimming stripped 5 bases from V and 7 bases from J, with 15 bases between. Germline values: CDR1 SEHNR, CDR2 FQNEAQ (reference sequence). The CDR3 is made up of 13 amino acids. The DNA of the CDR3 is TGTGCCAGCAGCACATACTCCAACGGGGAGCAGTACTTC. The encoded protein is CASSTYSNGEQYF.